Shown below are 8 T cell receptor beta chains from a single sample sequenced in a study of blood T cell repertoires in COVID-19. Measured with immunoSEQ multiplex PCR; TCRdb has only the in-frame clones, and not every one. The sample gives 250,000 to 350,000 clones, 85% to 90% of which show up once; around 11% is in the top ten. Material: peripheral blood. These receptors all come from a woman in her twenties or thirties with COVID-19, enrolled during active disease.

CDR3 DNA sequence: TGCGCCAGCAGCCCTCAAGGGGGATCCCTCCACTTT. Residues: CASSPQGGSLHF. The chain combines TRBV5-1 with TRBJ1-6, with D maybe TRBD1 (6 bases). Germline CDR1 reads SGHRS; CDR2 reads YFSETQ. Trimming left V 4 bases short and J 14 bases short, with 13 bases between. The CDR3 is made up of 12 amino acids.

CDR3 loop: CASSAGTEETQYF. Written as DNA, the CDR3 is TGTGCCAGCTCAGCCGGGACTGAAGAGACCCAGTACTTC. This chain joins TRBV18 and TRBJ2-5; D perhaps matches TRBD2 (6 bases). The germline V gene encodes CDR1 KGHSH and CDR2 LQKENI. V was trimmed by 5 bases and J by 3 bases, leaving 10 bases between them. The CDR3 length is 13 residues.

This rearrangement joins TRBV7-2 to TRBJ2-5; 7 bases line up with TRBD1. Germline V gene data show CDR1 as SGHTA and CDR2 as FQGNSA. The CDR3 contains 15 residues. V lost 2 bases, J lost 2 bases, and 5 bases stayed unmatched. The CDR3, as DNA: TGTGCCAGCAGCTTATCCAGGGACAGACAAGAGACCCAGTACTTC. Protein: CASSLSRDRQETQYF.

The chain carries TRBV5-1 and TRBJ2-5; TRBD2 matches at 9 bases. This CDR3 is 16 amino acids long. Germline V gene lookup returns CDR1 SGHRS and CDR2 YFSETQ. Trimming at V came to 1 base and at J to 4 bases, leaving 8 bases not matched to a gene. The DNA for the CDR3 is TGCGCCAGCAGCTTGAACTCCGCGGGAGGGATAGAGACCCAGTACTTC. Protein: CASSLNSAGGIETQYF.

Regarding this clone: The sample contains more than one DNA sequence encoding this CDR3. The chain couples TRBV3-1 (or the pseudogene TRBV3-2) to TRBJ2-7; TRBD1 matches at 8 bases. After removal of 4 bases from V and 1 base from J, the junction contained 6 bases not matched to a gene. The CDR3 has 15 residues. Germline CDR1 and CDR2: LGHDT and YNNKEL (reference sequence). This chain's CDR3 is CASSLTGGGSYEQYF. The CDR3 bases are TGTGCCAGCAGCCTTACAGGGGGTGGATCCTACGAGCAGTACTTC.

The rearrangement links TRBV6-5 to TRBJ2-2, with TRBD1 matching 8 bases. This CDR3 region has 13 residues. V lost 6 bases to trimming and J lost 6 bases; unmatched junction nucleotides: 3. Germline V lookup: CDR1 MNHEY, CDR2 SVGAGI. CDR3 loop: CASRGQVPGELFF. The DNA of the CDR3 is TGTGCCAGCAGGGGACAGGTCCCCGGGGAGCTGTTTTTT.

This chain connects TRBV6-5 to TRBJ2-7; tentatively, D is TRBD1 (5 bases). The germline V gene encodes CDR1 MNHEY and CDR2 SVGAGI. This CDR3 has 15 residues. V was cut by 0 bases and J by 6 bases, with 15 bases left in between. CDR3 in amino acids: CASSYSKDSVSEQYF. CDR3 coding DNA: TGTGCCAGCAGTTACTCGAAAGACAGTGTATCCGAGCAGTACTTC.

This clone is a singleton in its sample. The chain carries TRBV10-3 and TRBJ2-3; perhaps TRBD2 as D (6 bases). The germline gives CDR1 ENHRY, CDR2 SYGVKD. The CDR3 consists of 13 residues. V was shortened by 2 bases and J by 4 bases, with 7 bases between the two germline ends. The CDR3 reads CAISEPSADTQYF. The CDR3 DNA reads TGTGCCATCAGTGAGCCTAGCGCAGATACGCAGTATTTT.